The 24 T cell receptor beta chains reported below all come from one sample, sequenced in a study of T cell responses to AZD1222 COVID-19 vaccine. Assay: immunoSEQ multiplex PCR; the TCRdb copy retains only in-frame clones and omits some. The table has 60,000 to 95,000 clones, about nine tenths seen once. Sequencing was performed on peripheral blood, taken 28 days after the second AZD1222 dose. These receptors all stem from an adult who received the AZD1222 COVID-19 vaccine.

The chain combines TRBV5-6 with TRBJ2-2; D gene uncertain. This CDR3 comprises 14 residues. Germline V gene data show CDR1 as SGHDT and CDR2 as YYEEEE. Trimming removed 4 bases from V and 5 bases from J, with 12 bases in between. The CDR3 protein is CASSPGKATGELFF. CDR3 DNA: TGTGCCAGCAGCCCCGGTAAGGCAACCGGGGAGCTGTTTTTT.

This rearrangement joins TRBV29-1 to TRBJ1-2; D ambiguous. CDR1 SQVTM and CDR2 ANQGSEA come from the germline V gene. The CDR3 runs 14 residues. Trimming pared 0 bases from V and 2 bases from J, leaving 10 bases between. This CDR3 reads CSVEDPVRNYGYTF. The CDR3 DNA reads TGCAGCGTTGAAGATCCAGTGAGAAACTATGGCTACACCTTC.

V is TRBV29-1 and J is TRBJ1-2; no definite D call. Trimming took 3 bases from V and 3 from J, leaving 8 bases between them. From germline, CDR1 is SQVTM and CDR2 ANQGSEA. This CDR3 has 12 residues. The CDR3 here is CSVDSLYYGYTF. CDR3 DNA sequence: TGCAGCGTTGACTCACTATACTATGGCTACACCTTC. Complete variable domain (other parts from reference TRBV29-1 and TRBJ1-2): SAVISQKPSRDICQRGTSLTIQCQVDSQVTMMFWYRQQPGQSLTLIATANQGSEATYESGFVIDKFPISRPNLTFSTLTVSNMSPEDSSIYLCSVDSLYYGYTFGSGTRLTVV.

The J gene is TRBJ1-2, the V gene TRBV11-2, with 9 positions matching TRBD1. The CDR3 covers 14 residues. The ends lost 8 bases at V and 8 bases at J; junction bases unmatched: 12. Germline V CDR1 and CDR2: SGHAT, FQNNGV. Here the CDR3 DNA reads TGTGCCAGCGACTTGGGACAGGGCACGGAGGGCTACACCTTC. Amino acid sequence: CASDLGQGTEGYTF.

The chain is built from TRBV7-2 and TRBJ2-7; 9 bases fit TRBD2. The CDR3 extends over 15 amino acids. Germline V gives CDR1 SGHTA, CDR2 FQGNSA. J was trimmed by 7 bases and V by 1 base; bases with no gene match: 8. DNA of the CDR3: TGTGCCAGCAGCTTAGACAGGAGCGGGGGGCGGGAGCAGTACTTC. Translating it yields CASSLDRSGGREQYF.

The gene calls are TRBV19 and TRBJ2-2; a weak D match, TRBD2 (6 bases). V lost 5 bases and J lost 7, with 20 bases in between. The germline V gene encodes CDR1 LNHDA and CDR2 SQIVND (reference sequence). This CDR3 comprises 16 residues. The CDR3 reads CASSQSGAAEGGELFF. The DNA of the CDR3 is TGTGCCAGTAGTCAGAGTGGGGCAGCGGAGGGCGGGGAGCTGTTTTTT. Combining the CDR3 with reference TRBV19 and TRBJ2-2 gives the whole variable domain DGGITQSPKYLFRKEGQNVTLSCEQNLNHDAMYWYRQDPGQGLRLIYYSQIVNDFQKGDIAEGYSVSREKKESFPLTVTSAQKNPTAFYLCASSQSGAAEGGELFFGEGSRLTVL.

The V and J genes are TRBV5-6 and TRBJ1-2; no definite D call. Trimming removed 4 bases at V and 2 bases at J, with 21 bases between. Germline assignment: CDR1 SGHDT and CDR2 YYEEEE. The CDR3 is 17 amino acids. Here the CDR3 DNA reads TGTGCCAGCAGCCCAAGCGGTATTCGAGTCAGAAACTATGGCTACACCTTC. It yields the protein CASSPSGIRVRNYGYTF.

J is TRBJ1-1 and V is TRBV3-1 (or the pseudogene TRBV3-2), with TRBD1 matching over 7 bases. This CDR3 region has 13 residues. The germline gives CDR1 LGHDT, CDR2 YNNKEL (reference sequence). The junction had 3 bases not matched to a gene; V was cut back by 0 bases and J by 8 bases. Here the CDR3 reads CASSQDRGREAFF. In DNA form, the CDR3 reads TGTGCCAGCAGCCAAGATAGGGGGCGAGAAGCTTTCTTT.

CDR3 in amino acids: CASSLYGELFF. The CDR3 DNA reads TGTGCCAGCAGCTTGTACGGGGAGCTGTTTTTT. The V call is TRBV7-3, the J call TRBJ2-2; no reliable D call. V lost 3 bases to trimming and J lost 7 bases, with 3 bases between them. This CDR3 contains 11 residues. Germline-derived CDR1 and CDR2 are SGHTA and FQGTGA.

The chain is built from TRBV12-3 or TRBV12-4 and TRBJ1-2, with TRBD1 as a possible D gene (5 bases). V was shortened by 3 bases and J by 4 bases, with 9 bases between the two germline ends. The CDR3 runs 13 residues. CDR3 coding DNA: TGTGCCAGCAGTTTGACAGAACGCTATGGCTACACCTTC. Its protein is CASSLTERYGYTF.

V and J are TRBV6-5 and TRBJ2-1; TRBD2 agrees at 10 bases. The CDR3 spans 15 residues. With V trimmed by 6 bases and J by 9 bases, 11 bases remained unmatched. Germline V CDR1 and CDR2: MNHEY, SVGAGI. The CDR3 is CASRKSGGAPGEQFF. The CDR3, as DNA: TGTGCCAGCAGGAAGAGCGGGGGGGCCCCCGGTGAGCAGTTCTTC.

The rearrangement uses TRBV9 and TRBJ2-1, with D perhaps matching TRBD2 (7 bases). The CDR3 has 14 amino acids. Germline loops: CDR1 SGDLS, CDR2 YYNGEE. V lost 6 bases and J 7 bases, leaving 17 bases between the germline ends. The CDR3 sequence: CASNPGEGKNEQFF. The CDR3 DNA reads as TGTGCCAGCAACCCAGGGGAGGGTAAGAATGAGCAGTTCTTC. The whole variable domain, filled in from reference TRBV9 and TRBJ2-1, reads DSGVTQTPKHLITATGQRVTLRCSPRSGDLSVYWYQQSLDQGLQFLIQYYNGEERAKGNILERFSAQQFPDLHSELNLSSLELGDSALYFCASNPGEGKNEQFFGPGTRLTVL.

This chain uses TRBV7-8 with TRBJ1-3; TRBD1 matches at 9 bases. The CDR3 totals 14 residues. Germline V lookup: CDR1 SGHVS, CDR2 FQNEAQ. J was trimmed by 7 bases and V by 3 bases; bases with no gene match: 4. The CDR3 is CASSLGQGGNTIYF. The CDR3 bases are TGTGCCAGCAGCTTGGGACAGGGCGGCAACACCATATATTTT.

The chain has TRBV5-8 and TRBJ2-7; D is unclear. The CDR3 contains 14 residues. Germline values: CDR1 SGHTS, CDR2 YDEGEE. V shed 5 bases and J shed 2 bases, with 14 bases lying between them. DNA of the CDR3: TGTGCCAGCAGTTATACCGACCGGCCCTACGAGCAGTACTTC. Protein product: CASSYTDRPYEQYF.

The rearrangement uses TRBV7-2 and TRBJ1-2; D remains unclear. CDR3 length: 13 residues. From germline, CDR1 is SGHTA and CDR2 FQGNSA. V lost 1 base and J 7 bases, leaving 10 bases between the germline ends. The CDR3 here is CASSLGTAGGYTF. CDR3 nucleotide sequence: TGTGCCAGCAGCTTAGGCACGGCAGGTGGCTACACCTTC.

The CDR3 protein is CASSPNNLGSGYTF. The CDR3 bases are TGTGCCAGCAGCCCGAATAACCTGGGAAGCGGCTACACCTTC. The chain couples TRBV11-2 to TRBJ1-2; D not certain. CDR1 is SGHAT, CDR2 FQNNGV, per germline. This CDR3 is 14 amino acids long. V lost 5 bases, J lost 8 bases, and 18 bases lay in between.

V and J are TRBV28 and TRBJ2-5; TRBD1 aligns across 7 bases. Germline V CDR1 and CDR2: MDHEN, SYDVKM. CDR3 length: 16 amino acids. The junction had 10 bases not matched to a gene; V was cut back by 1 base and J by 5 bases. CDR3 DNA: TGTGCCAGCAGTTTATTGACAGGGCGGAATGGCGAGACCCAGTACTTC. Its translation: CASSLLTGRNGETQYF.

In its sample, this clone was seen a few times. The chain employs TRBV3-1 (or the pseudogene TRBV3-2) and TRBJ1-5; D might be TRBD1 (5 bases). Trimming pared 3 bases from V and 5 bases from J, leaving 8 bases between. Germline CDR1 reads LGHDT; CDR2 reads YNNKEL (reference sequence). The CDR3 runs to 13 residues. The CDR3 sequence: CASSQGRDQPQHF. CDR3 sequence (DNA): TGTGCCAGCAGCCAGGGCAGGGATCAGCCCCAGCATTTT.

This chain connects TRBV28 to TRBJ2-7; TRBD1 is a possible D gene (6 bases). V lost 6 bases to trimming and J lost 0 bases, with 9 bases between them. The germline V gene encodes CDR1 MDHEN and CDR2 SYDVKM. The CDR3 extends over 13 amino acids. The CDR3 DNA reads TGTGCCAGCAGGAAGACAGGCTCCTACGAGCAGTACTTC. Protein: CASRKTGSYEQYF.

V is TRBV5-1 and J is TRBJ1-1; the D is unclear. CDR1 SGHRS and CDR2 YFSETQ come from the germline V gene. The CDR3 covers 13 residues. Trimming pared 0 bases from V and 5 bases from J, leaving 8 bases between. CDR3 bases: TGCGCCAGCAGCTTGGGGGCGGTGACTGAAGCTTTCTTT. It is translated as CASSLGAVTEAFF.

The chain couples TRBV27 to TRBJ1-1, with D unresolved. Germline CDR1 reads MNHEY; CDR2 reads SMNVEV (reference sequence). There are 14 residues in the CDR3. The V gene lost 6 bases and the J gene lost 3 bases, with 14 bases spanning the gap. CDR3 in amino acids: CASSPNGRDTEAFF. The CDR3 nucleotides are TGTGCCAGCAGCCCCAATGGACGGGACACTGAAGCTTTCTTT.

This clone was observed a single time. The DNA for the CDR3 is TGTGCCAGCTCACCACCCGGGAACACCATATATTTT. Its translation is CASSPPGNTIYF. V gene TRBV18 combines with J gene TRBJ1-3; no firm D call. V lost 0 bases and J lost 7, with 4 bases in between. The CDR3 contains 12 residues. CDR1 is KGHSH and CDR2 is LQKENI in the germline V gene.

This sequence joins TRBV3-1 (or the pseudogene TRBV3-2) and TRBJ2-2; D is unclear. Trimming stripped 1 base from V and 6 bases from J, with 6 bases between. This CDR3 region has 13 residues. Per the germline V gene, CDR1 is LGHDT and CDR2 is YNNKEL (reference sequence). CDR3 amino acids: CASSQGWPGELFF. CDR3 nucleotides: TGTGCCAGCAGCCAAGGGTGGCCCGGGGAGCTGTTTTTT.

The gene calls are TRBV5-1 and TRBJ2-7; D is unclear. This CDR3 spans 14 amino acids. Deletions cut 0 bases from V and 3 bases from J, with 10 bases between. Germline assignment: CDR1 SGHRS and CDR2 YFSETQ. This chain's CDR3 is CASSLEQSGYEQYF. In DNA form, the CDR3 reads TGCGCCAGCAGCTTGGAACAGTCCGGCTACGAGCAGTACTTC.